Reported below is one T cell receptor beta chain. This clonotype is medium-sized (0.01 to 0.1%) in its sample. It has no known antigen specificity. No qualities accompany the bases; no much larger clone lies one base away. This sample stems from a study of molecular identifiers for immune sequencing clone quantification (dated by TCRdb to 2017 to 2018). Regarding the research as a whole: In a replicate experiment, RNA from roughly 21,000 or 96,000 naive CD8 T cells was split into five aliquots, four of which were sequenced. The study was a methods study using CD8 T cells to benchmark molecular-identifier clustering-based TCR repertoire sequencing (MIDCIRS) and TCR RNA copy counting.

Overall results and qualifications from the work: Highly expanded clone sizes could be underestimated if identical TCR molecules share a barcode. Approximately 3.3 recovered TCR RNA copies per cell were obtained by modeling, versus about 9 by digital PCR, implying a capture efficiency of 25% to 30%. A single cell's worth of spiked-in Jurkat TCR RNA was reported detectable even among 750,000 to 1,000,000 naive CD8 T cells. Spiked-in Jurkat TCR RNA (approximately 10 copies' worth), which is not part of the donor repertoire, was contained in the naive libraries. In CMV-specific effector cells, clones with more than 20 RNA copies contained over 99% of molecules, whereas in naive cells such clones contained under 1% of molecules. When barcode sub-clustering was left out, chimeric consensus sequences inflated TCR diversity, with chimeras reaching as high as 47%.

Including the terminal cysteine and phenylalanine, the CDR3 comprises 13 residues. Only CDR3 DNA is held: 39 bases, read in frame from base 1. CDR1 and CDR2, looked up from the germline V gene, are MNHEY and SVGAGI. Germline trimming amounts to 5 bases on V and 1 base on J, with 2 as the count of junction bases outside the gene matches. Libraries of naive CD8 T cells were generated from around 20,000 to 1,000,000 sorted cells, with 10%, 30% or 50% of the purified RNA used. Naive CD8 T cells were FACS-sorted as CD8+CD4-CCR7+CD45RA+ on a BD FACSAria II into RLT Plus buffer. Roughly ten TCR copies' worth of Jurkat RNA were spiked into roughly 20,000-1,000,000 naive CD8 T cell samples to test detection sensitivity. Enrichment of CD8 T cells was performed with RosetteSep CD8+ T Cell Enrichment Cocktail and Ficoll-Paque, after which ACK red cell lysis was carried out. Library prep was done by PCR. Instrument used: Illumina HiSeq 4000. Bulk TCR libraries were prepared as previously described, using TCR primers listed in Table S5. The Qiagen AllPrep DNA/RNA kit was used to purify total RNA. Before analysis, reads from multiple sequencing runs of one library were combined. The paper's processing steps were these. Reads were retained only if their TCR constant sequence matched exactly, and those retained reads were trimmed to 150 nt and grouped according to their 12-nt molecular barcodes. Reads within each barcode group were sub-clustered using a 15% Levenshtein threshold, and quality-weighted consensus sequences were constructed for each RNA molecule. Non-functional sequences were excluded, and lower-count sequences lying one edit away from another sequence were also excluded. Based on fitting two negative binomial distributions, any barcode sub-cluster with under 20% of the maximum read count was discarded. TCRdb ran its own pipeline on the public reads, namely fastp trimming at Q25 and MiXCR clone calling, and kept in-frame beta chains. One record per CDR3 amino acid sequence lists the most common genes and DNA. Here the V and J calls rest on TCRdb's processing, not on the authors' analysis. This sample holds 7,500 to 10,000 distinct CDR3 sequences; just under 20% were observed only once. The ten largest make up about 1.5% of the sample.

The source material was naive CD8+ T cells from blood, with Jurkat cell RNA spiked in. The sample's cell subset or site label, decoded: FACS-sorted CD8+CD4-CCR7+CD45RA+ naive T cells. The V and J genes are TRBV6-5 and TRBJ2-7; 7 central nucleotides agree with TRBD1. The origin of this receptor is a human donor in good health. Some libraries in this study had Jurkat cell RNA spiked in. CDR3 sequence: CASSRGQSYEQYF. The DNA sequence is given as TGTGCCAGCAGTAGGGGACAGTCCTACGAGCAGTACTTC.